This T cell receptor beta chain emerged from a study of metastatic and nonmetastatic thyroid tumors. At the level of the study: The study looked at repertoires side by side in blood and in tumor or nodule tissue from malignant and benign thyroid patients.

Each patient went into thyroid surgery without having received any treatment. Study findings and constraints: The study reportedly found significantly higher TCR beta diversity in malignant thyroid tumors than benign nodules, in blood and tumor.

The CDR3 length is 10 residues. In the original workflow: It was from CDR3 differences across clinicopathological groups that a distant-metastasis classifier for papillary thyroid cancer was built. TCRdb re-clonotyped the PCR reads through MiXCR. For this entry, the V and J calls and clone size follow TCRdb and not the study's own pipeline. Of more than 40,000 clones listed, around 28% are singletons. As concerns this clone: The target antigen is unknown. The germline gene is not matched at one end of the junction; a read error may be the cause.

The sequence was collected from a male donor with papillary thyroid cancer or a benign thyroid nodule (not recorded which). Some clones in this sample may be carry-over from other donors' samples. The sample comprised blood. V usage is TRBV12-3 or TRBV12-4 and J usage is TRBJ1-2; D is uncertain. The CDR3 sequence: CSSFQGGYSF. CDR3 sequence (DNA): TGTTCCAGCTTTCAAGGTGGCTACTCCTTC.